This TCR beta chain derives from a study of cytomegalovirus exposure and HLA in healthy donors (dated by TCRdb to 2017 to 2019). Study-level background: According to an earlier analysis of 587 of the donors, about 179 million T cells yielded 90 million to 130 million unique TCR beta sequences and 276 Gb of sequence data. To predict cytomegalovirus infection status, the study combined high-throughput TCR immunosequencing, statistical association of individual TCRs with disease status, and machine learning. Of the roughly 400 genotyped donors, 70% to 90% were placed in the genetic ancestry cluster associated with self-reported Caucasian donors. Roughly 300 gigabases of sequencing data and around 85 million unique TCR sequences made up an early release that covered 500 to 700 HLA-typed donors. Every discovery cohort repertoire had been produced on one sequencing platform. Both class I and class II loci were covered by HLA typing, at four-digit resolution. Typing coverage varied by locus: roughly 620-630 donors for A, B, C, DRB1 and DQB1; some 520 for DQA1; over 600 for DPA1; 450 to 480 for DPB1. Donor age, sex, ethnicity and CMV serostatus were compiled together with the repertoire data. Genome-wide SNP genotypes for about 65% of the roughly 670 donors were used in a later genetic analysis, which treated that subset as a discovery cohort. To study patterns of TCR occurrence, a later analysis re-analyzed previously published TCR beta repertoires from under 750 donors and added high-resolution HLA genotyping. Because of strong linkage in the cohort, roughly five DR-DQ haplotypes were treated as single units for association and clustering. In the later analysis, no new phenotypic data were used to find candidate immune exposures; instead, reliance was placed on TCR beta sequences and their occurrence across donors. In addition to the first cohort of roughly 670 subjects, a separate validation cohort of approximately 130 different subjects was used. Across 300 to 400 genotyped donors of the cohort, an average of roughly 200,000 unique TCR beta nucleotide sequences per donor were sequenced, and roughly 20% of those sequences were non-productive. An earlier analysis of approximately 580 of the donors used high-throughput TCR beta sequencing to judge whether each TCR beta V gene segment behaved as functional or pseudogenic. The study profiled the T cell repertoires of 500 to 800 subjects by immunosequencing and related them to cytomegalovirus serostatus. The study aimed to test whether cataloging public T cell receptors could reveal signatures of past pathogen exposure. What the authors observed across the whole study: The 87-base-pair reads could not distinguish some IMGT-functional V segments, including TRBV6-2 and TRBV6-3, so those segments were excluded. Sequencing depth was assumed to be roughly uniform across donors in the presence/absence analyses, though that assumption may not hold. When HLA alleles, especially DR and DQ, strongly co-occurred, attributing TCR associations to individual alleles was difficult. In a later analysis, HLA-associated TCR beta chains were found to be more clonally expanded and to have lower generation probabilities than equally common non-associated chains. The only immune exposure information available for the cohort was CMV serostatus. A further reported finding was that TCR beta sequences accurately predicted the HLA-A and HLA-B alleles for most subjects in the first cohort. In an earlier analysis of a few hundred of the donors, most TCR beta V segments were observed in productive rearrangements about 87% or about 30% of the time, broadly matching IMGT annotations. According to a later genetic analysis, donors in an Asian-associated ancestry cluster had fewer N-insertions in productive TCRs than the approximately 670-donor mean. Most TCR sequences were observed very rarely across donors, whereas some public TCRs were present in many individuals. A few of the identified cytomegalovirus-associated TCR beta chains were confirmed in vitro to be specific for cytomegalovirus antigens. A later analysis reported that several top co-occurrence clusters appeared linked to parvovirus B19, influenza, CMV and Epstein-Barr virus. In a later analysis, TCR association rates were found to vary across HLA loci, with the most associated TCRs seen for DRB1 alleles and the fewest for HLA-C alleles. Because some donors lacked HLA typing at each locus, the association tests relied only on the typed subset. This cohort had only TCR beta chains sequenced, and the lack of alpha or paired-chain data limited which features could be detected. The authors suggested that the approach could potentially be generalized to other disease states and immunological phenotypes. A later analysis found that most CMV-associated TCR beta chains appeared HLA-restricted, with HLA associations seemingly driven largely by CMV exposure. The sequencing pipeline was judged likely to have produced a cluster of highly shared sequence variants as a technical artifact. A total of 164 TCR beta chains were listed by the study as associated with cytomegalovirus. The classifier was reported to diagnose cytomegalovirus status with high specificity and sensitivity in both the original and validation cohorts. Because counts were too low, roughly 16 rarely observed V segments, including chromosome 9 orphons, were left out of the earlier analysis of approximately 580 of the donors. An association between a missense DCLRE1C variant and V-gene and J-gene trimming of TCR beta chains was found in a later genetic analysis and replicated in an independent cohort. Correlated functional status among segregating V segments might be attributable to linkage disequilibrium, but an unknown experimental factor could not be ruled out. A later analysis associated 15,000 or so TCR beta sequences with specific HLA alleles at a false discovery rate of 0.05.

The cohort comprised 670 or so healthy bone marrow donors. All cohort members were sampled while nominally healthy, although unrecorded immune exposures were likely present. The donor was CMV seropositive and was included in the group of 289 seropositive cohort members. A peripheral blood sample was collected from each donor, and TCR beta sequencing was performed on peripheral blood mononuclear cells. The Qiagen DNeasy Blood Extraction Kit was used to extract genomic DNA from the blood cell samples. The library was made by the immunoSEQ multiplex PCR assay. The multiplex PCR relied on a mix of 60 forward primers for TCR Vbeta segments and 13 reverse primers for TCR Jbeta segments. The CDR3 region of rearranged TCR beta genes was amplified from genomic DNA by a multiplex PCR assay. On the Illumina HiSeq System, the amplified TCR beta libraries were sequenced as 87-base-pair reads. The published analysis was carried out like this. In a later analysis, 80 million or so unique TCR beta chains were counted across the approximately 640 repertoires, and roughly 11 million of these chains were shared by at least two donors. Raw reads were error-corrected and collapsed into unique sequences by a nearest-neighbor algorithm in which closely related sequences were merged to remove PCR and sequencing errors. V, D and J gene segments were assigned by aligning CDR3 sequences to IMGT reference sequences. For a sequence to be retained, a match of at least six nucleotides to both a V gene segment and a J gene segment was required. A rearrangement was called productive if the CDR3 had no stop codons and remained in frame with V and J, and every other rearrangement was called non-productive. CDR3 was defined according to IMGT convention as the region running from the second conserved V-encoded cysteine to the conserved J-encoded phenylalanine. In an earlier analysis of around 600 of the donors, sequences lacking an unambiguous match to a single V gene segment were excluded. An earlier analysis of 550 to 650 of the donors classified V segments as functional when productive rearrangements were above 56.7% and as segregating when the standard deviation between donors was above 5%. To diagnose cytomegalovirus status from the catalog of TCR beta chain sequences, a statistical classification framework was built. In a later analysis, V and J genes were assigned by comparing TCR nucleotide sequences against IMGT/GENE-DB human TR gene sequences. A later analysis assigned CDR3 sequences and most-parsimonious VDJ recombination scenarios with the TCRdist pipeline. A later analysis defined each TCR beta chain by its CDR3 amino acid sequence plus V-gene family, and excluded reads lacking a unique V-gene family. A later analysis removed 592 highly shared, low-generation-probability nucleotide sequences to deal with suspected cross-contamination and a sequencing artifact. In a later analysis, a clonal expansion index for each public chain was calculated from normalized within-repertoire ranks of inferred template counts. Generation probabilities in a later analysis came from a VDJ recombination model fitted to out-of-frame rearrangements, and those results were checked against IGoR. Hypergeometric tests were used in a later analysis to score TCR-TCR, TCR-HLA and TCR-CMV co-occurrence, with a repertoire-size bias correction applied to the TCR pairs. A later analysis estimated false discovery rates by permuting HLA or CMV assignments 20 times. In a later analysis, co-occurring TCRs were grouped with DBSCAN, and TCRdist sequence similarity was added when clustering was performed within HLA-allele-positive subsets. Co-occurrence clustering excluded repertoires with fewer than 30,000 or more than 120,000 public chains, plus five with anomalous nucleotide sharing. This immuneACCESS table, as held by TCRdb, lists in-frame sequences with V and J called but not all clones. Of the missing ones, under half trace to an unresolved V gene in checked studies; the others have no known cause. The DNA gave D and trimming, while V, J and clone size come from that table. In all, the sample holds tens of thousands of clones, and about 81% of those were seen once. The ten largest clones capture 51% of the sample.

V loses 7 bases at its end and J loses 4 bases; junction bases beyond the gene matches: 8. Inclusive of the bounding cysteine and phenylalanine, the CDR3 is 14 residues long. The kept DNA is CDR3 alone, 42 bases in frame from the first base. CDR1 and CDR2 were assigned from the germline V gene as SGHRS and YFSETQ. For this clone: It lacks a known antigen. Base qualities are not at hand, and no much larger clone is one base apart.

The V and J genes are TRBV5-1 and TRBJ2-5; the junction holds 9 bases that match TRBD2. Specimen: PBMCs. The origin of this receptor is a man over 45 in good health and CMV-seropositive. The nucleotide sequence is given as TGCGCCAGCGGGACTAGCCCTATGGGAGAGACCCAGTACTTC. Its product reads: CASGTSPMGETQYF.